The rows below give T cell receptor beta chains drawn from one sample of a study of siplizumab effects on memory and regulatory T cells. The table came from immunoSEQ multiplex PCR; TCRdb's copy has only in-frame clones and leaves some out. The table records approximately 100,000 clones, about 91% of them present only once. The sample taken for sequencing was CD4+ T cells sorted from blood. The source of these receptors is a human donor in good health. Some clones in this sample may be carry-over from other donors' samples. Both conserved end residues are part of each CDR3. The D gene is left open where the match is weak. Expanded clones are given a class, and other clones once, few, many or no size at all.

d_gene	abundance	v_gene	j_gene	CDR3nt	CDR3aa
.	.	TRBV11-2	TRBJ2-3	TGTGCCAGCAGCATGGTCGGTTGGGAGGGGGGCACAGATACGCAGTATTTT	CASSMVGWEGGTDTQYF
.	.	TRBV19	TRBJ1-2	TGTGCCGCGAAGCGGGGGGATGGCTACACCTTC	CAAKRGDGYTF
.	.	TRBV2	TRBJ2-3	TGTGCCAGCAGTGAAGCGAACTGGGATACGCAGTATTTT	CASSEANWDTQYF
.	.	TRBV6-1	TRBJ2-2	TGTGCCAGCAGTGATCTAATGCAGGGCTTATCCGGGGAGCTGTTTTTT	CASSDLMQGLSGELFF
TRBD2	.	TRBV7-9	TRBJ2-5	TGTGCCAGCAGCCCCTTAGCGGGAGTGGGTGAGACCCAGTACTTC	CASSPLAGVGETQYF
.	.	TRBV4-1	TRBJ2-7	TGCGCCAGCAGCCAAGATTGGGAAGGGGCAAGGTACTTC	CASSQDWEGARYF
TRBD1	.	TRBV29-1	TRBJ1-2	TGCAGCGTTGGGGACAGGGGGCTCGGCTACACCTTC	CSVGDRGLGYTF
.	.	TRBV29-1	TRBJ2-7	TGCAGCGGCACAGGGTTTTCGGACTACGAGCAGTACTTC	CSGTGFSDYEQYF
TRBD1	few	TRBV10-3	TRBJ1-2	TGTGCCTCCCATCACGGACAGGGGATCTATGGCTACACCTTC	CASHHGQGIYGYTF
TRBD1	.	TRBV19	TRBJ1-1	TGTGCCAGTACCGTACCCGGGACAGGGAATCCTGAAGCTTTCTTT	CASTVPGTGNPEAFF
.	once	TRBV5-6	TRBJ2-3	TGTGCCAGCAGCTTGGATGTGGGCGCAGATACGCAGTATTTT	CASSLDVGADTQYF
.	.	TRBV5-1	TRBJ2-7	TGCGCCAGCAGCTTGGAGGCAGCTCACCCTCAGGGGCAGTACTTC	CASSLEAAHPQGQYF
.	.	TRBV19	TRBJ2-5	TGTGCCAGTAGTATTTCTGGGCAGACTCTCCAAGAGACCCAGTACTTC	CASSISGQTLQETQYF
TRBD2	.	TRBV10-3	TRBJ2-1	TGTGCCATCAGGGGTCTAGCGGGCCTCACCTCCAATGAGCAGTTCTTC	CAIRGLAGLTSNEQFF
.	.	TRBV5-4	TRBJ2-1	TGTGCCAGCAGCTTGGAACTAAACAATGAGCAGTTCTTC	CASSLELNNEQFF
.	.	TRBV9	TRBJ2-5	TGTGCCAGCAGCGTAGATGAGGGGTTGGAGACCCAGTACTTC	CASSVDEGLETQYF
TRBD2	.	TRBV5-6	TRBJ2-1	TGTGCCAGCAGCCTCCGACTAGCGGGAGCCATATACAATGAGCAGTTCTTC	CASSLRLAGAIYNEQFF
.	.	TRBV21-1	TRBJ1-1	TGTGCCAGCAGCAAAGATGTAGTGGGGGGAGCTTTCTTT	CASSKDVVGGAFF
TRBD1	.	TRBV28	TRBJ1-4	TGTGCCAGCAGTTCAGTCCCAGGGGGCAGTGGTCATGAAAAACTGTTTTTT	CASSSVPGGSGHEKLFF
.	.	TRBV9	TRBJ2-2	TGTGCCAGCAGCGTAGGTGCCAGGGTAAGGACCGGGGAGCTGTTTTTT	CASSVGARVRTGELFF
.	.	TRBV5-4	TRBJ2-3	TGTGCCAGCAGCTTGGGCGGATACACAGATACGCAGTATTTT	CASSLGGYTDTQYF
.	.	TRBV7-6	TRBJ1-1	TGTGCCAGCAGCTTAGCGGGTTATAGGGACACTGAAGCTTTCTTT	CASSLAGYRDTEAFF
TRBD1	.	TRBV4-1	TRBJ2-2	TGCGCCAGCAGCCGGGGACAAACAGGGGTGCGATCCGGGGAGCTGTTTTTT	CASSRGQTGVRSGELFF
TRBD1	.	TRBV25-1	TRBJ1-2	TGTGCCAGCAGTGAACATGGGACAGGGGACTATGGCTACACCTTC	CASSEHGTGDYGYTF
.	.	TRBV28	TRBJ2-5	TGTGCCAGCAGTTTATCGGCGGCTGCCCAAGAGACCCAGTACTTC	CASSLSAAAQETQYF
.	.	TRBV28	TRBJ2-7	TGTGCCAGCAGTTTGGGTCAGGGCTACGAGCAGTACTTC	CASSLGQGYEQYF
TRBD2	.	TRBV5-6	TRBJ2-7	TGTGCCAGCAGCTGGACTAGCGGGAGCTACGAGCAGTACTTC	CASSWTSGSYEQYF
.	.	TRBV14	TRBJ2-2	TGTGCCAGCAGCCACCGGGCCAATCCAAACACCGGGGAGCTGTTTTTT	CASSHRANPNTGELFF
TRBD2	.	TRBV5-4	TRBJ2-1	TGTGCCAGCAGCCGAGCGGGAGGGGTTTACAATGAGCAGTTCTTC	CASSRAGGVYNEQFF
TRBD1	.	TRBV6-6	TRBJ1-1	TGTGCCAGCAGCCGACAGGGTGAAGCTTTCTTT	CASSRQGEAFF
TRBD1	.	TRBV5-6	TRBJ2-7	TGTGCCAGCAGCTTGGCACTCGGGACAGGGATATACGAGCAGTACTTC	CASSLALGTGIYEQYF
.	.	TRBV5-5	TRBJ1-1	TGTGCCAGCAGCGCAAGCGACAGAATGAACACTGAAGCTTTCTTT	CASSASDRMNTEAFF
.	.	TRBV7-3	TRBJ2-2	TGTGCCAGCAGCTTAGTCCAGGTTGGGGACACCGGGGAGCTGTTTTTT	CASSLVQVGDTGELFF
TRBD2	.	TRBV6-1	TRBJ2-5	TGTGCCAGCAGTGAAGCGGCCCCGGGACTAGCGACCCAAGAGACCCAGTACTTC	CASSEAAPGLATQETQYF
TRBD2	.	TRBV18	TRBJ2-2	TGTGCCAGCTCCCTCAACGCCGGGAGGGCCACCGGGGAGCTGTTTTTT	CASSLNAGRATGELFF
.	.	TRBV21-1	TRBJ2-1	TGTGCCAGCAGCACGCCGTCAGGACAGGGGGGGAATGAGCAGTTCTTC	CASSTPSGQGGNEQFF
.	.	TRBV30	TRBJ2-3	TGTGCCTGGAGCGTCGGGGGGCACACAGATACGCAGTATTTT	CAWSVGGHTDTQYF
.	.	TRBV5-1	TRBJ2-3	TGCGCCAGCAGCTTGGAAGGACGCACAGATACGCAGTATTTT	CASSLEGRTDTQYF
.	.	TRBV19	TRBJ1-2	TGTGCCAGTAGTATAGATCGTAACAGCTTCCGCGGTGGCTACACCTTC	CASSIDRNSFRGGYTF
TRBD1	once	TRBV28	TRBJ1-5	TGTGCCAGCAGTCTGCCCCACAGGGGTAGCAATCAGCCCCAGCATTTT	CASSLPHRGSNQPQHF
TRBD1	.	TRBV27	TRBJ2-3	TGTGCCAGCACCCGGGGACAGGGCACAGATACGCAGTATTTT	CASTRGQGTDTQYF
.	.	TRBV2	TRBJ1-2	TGTGCCAGCAGTGAAATGGACAGCTACTATGGCTACACCTTC	CASSEMDSYYGYTF
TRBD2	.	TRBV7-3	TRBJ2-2	TGTGCCAGCAGCTTAGGCGGGAGTGCTGGTACCGGGGAGCTGTTTTTT	CASSLGGSAGTGELFF
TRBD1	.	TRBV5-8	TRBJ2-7	TGTGCCAGCAGACACCGGGACAGAGCCTACGAGCAGTACTTC	CASRHRDRAYEQYF
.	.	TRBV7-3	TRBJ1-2	TGTGCCAGCAGCTTAAACTCAGGGGAGGGCTACACCTTC	CASSLNSGEGYTF
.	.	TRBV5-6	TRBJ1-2	TGTGCCAGCAAAAAACAGGGTACGGACTATGGCTACACCTTC	CASKKQGTDYGYTF
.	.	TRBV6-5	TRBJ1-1	TGTGCCAGCAGTGTTCAGGTTGAAGCTTTCTTT	CASSVQVEAFF